The 16 T cell receptor beta chains below come from one sample, sequenced in a study of CXCR3-negative and CXCR3-positive naive CD8 T cells. Findings of the study overall: Naive cells positive for CXCR3 carried more hydrophobic TRB CDR3s than CXCR3-negative ones.

For these receptors, no antigen is known. All TRB cDNA libraries came from 5' RACE performed with UMI labels. TCRdb re-analyzed the 5' RACE reads; it lists each CDR3 protein once, without DNA. The sample includes 150,000 to 170,000 distinct CDR3 sequences. Sequencing was done on a sample of naive CXCR3+ CD8+ T cells from blood. Documented subset: CD45RO-CCR7+CD27+CD95- naive CD8+ T cells expressing CXCR3 (TNR3+). The receptors originated from a human donor in good health. Some clones in this sample may be carry-over from other donors' samples.

The V gene is TRBV15, the J gene TRBJ2-1; TCRdb calls TRBD2, which cannot be checked without DNA. This CDR3 contains 18 residues. Germline V gene lookup returns CDR1 LNHNV and CDR2 YYDKDF (reference sequence). The CDR3 here is CATSRRPLDLRADNEQFF.

The rearrangement links TRBV5-1 to TRBJ1-1; the TCRdb call, TRBD1, lacks DNA for checking. CDR1 and CDR2 from the germline V gene are SGHRS and YFSETQ. The CDR3 is 18 amino acids. The CDR3: CASSQLPGTNQMNTEAFF.

V and J are TRBV4-1 and TRBJ2-7; checking the TCRdb D call of TRBD1 is not possible without DNA. The germline V gene encodes CDR1 MGHRA and CDR2 YSYEKL. The CDR3 spans 15 residues. The CDR3 region is CASSQDNRGPGEQYF.

V usage is TRBV12-2 and J usage is TRBJ2-3; TCRdb returns TRBD1, unconfirmable since there is no DNA. TRBV12-2 is deemed a pseudogene. This CDR3 comprises 16 residues. CDR3 sequence reads: CASRPAKGEGTDTQYF.

The rearrangement joins TRBV5-4 to TRBJ2-7; TCRdb gives TRBD2 as the D gene, but with no DNA this cannot be confirmed. CDR3 length: 16 amino acids. Germline V CDR1 and CDR2: SGHNT, YYREEE (reference sequence). The CDR3 sequence: CASSLDGAGGRLDQYF.

The rearrangement links TRBV6-6 to TRBJ1-5. Germline values: CDR1 MNHNY, CDR2 SVGAGI (reference sequence). The CDR3 has 13 amino acids. CDR3 loop: CASTQESNQPQHF.

The V call is TRBV19, the J call TRBJ2-1. The CDR3 sequence is 12 residues long. The germline CDR1 and CDR2 sequences are LNHDA and SQIVND (reference sequence). The CDR3: CASSIGYNEQFF.

This chain uses TRBV7-9 with TRBJ2-7; without DNA, the TCRdb call of TRBD1 cannot be checked. Germline lookup yields CDR1 SEHNR and CDR2 FQNEAQ (reference sequence). This CDR3 region has 13 residues. This CDR3 is CASSGTALYEQYF.

The chain carries TRBV3-1 and TRBJ1-6; as DNA is missing, the TRBD1 call by TCRdb cannot be tested. Germline V gene sequence: CDR1 LGHDT, CDR2 YNNKEL (reference sequence). The CDR3 contains 16 residues. The CDR3 protein is CASSQDAGQYNSPLHF.

The V and J genes are TRBV6-5 and TRBJ2-7; no DNA is available, so the TRBD2 call from TCRdb remains unchecked. CDR1 MNHEY and CDR2 SVGAGI come from the germline V gene. CDR3 length: 16 residues. This CDR3 reads CASSYSTSGSTYEQYF.

The chain has TRBV5-1 and TRBJ1-5. Germline CDR1 SGHRS, CDR2 YFSETQ. CDR3 length: 14 residues. The chain's CDR3 is CASSMGPSNQPQHF.

V usage is TRBV5-1 and J usage is TRBJ2-7. The CDR3 sequence is 15 residues long. Germline-derived CDR1 and CDR2 are SGHRS and YFSETQ. Here the CDR3 reads CASRQSVGEIYEQYF.

The chain uses TRBV28 and TRBJ1-4. Looked up from germline, CDR1 is MDHEN and CDR2 is SYDVKM. The CDR3 has 15 amino acids. This CDR3 is CASSLSLQSGEKLFF.

V is TRBV20-1 and J is TRBJ1-2; without DNA, the TCRdb call of TRBD1 cannot be checked. Germline V gene data show CDR1 as DFQATT and CDR2 as SNEGSKA (reference sequence). The CDR3 has 14 residues. CDR3 loop: CSATPLQLGDGYTF.

This chain connects TRBV29-1 to TRBJ2-3; the TRBD1 assignment by TCRdb is unverifiable without DNA. Germline loops: CDR1 SQVTM, CDR2 ANQGSEA. This CDR3 spans 12 amino acids. The CDR3 here is CSVPDRGNTQYF.

The V and J genes are TRBV5-8 and TRBJ2-5; TCRdb's assignment of TRBD2 cannot be checked, as there is no DNA. CDR1 is SGHTS, CDR2 YDEGEE, per germline. This CDR3 contains 15 residues. The CDR3 loop reads CASRVRDVWGETQYF. The whole variable domain, remainder taken from reference TRBV5-8 and TRBJ2-5, is EAGVTQSPTHLIKTRGQQATLRCSPISGHTSVYWYQQALGLGLQFLLWYDEGEERNRGNFPPRFSGRQFPNYSSELNVNALELEDSALYLCASRVRDVWGETQYFGPGTRLLVL.